The 17 T cell receptor beta chains below were found in one sample sequenced in a study of T cells in Graves' hyperthyroidism and ophthalmopathy. RNA transcripts provided the source from which TCR beta CDR3 regions were amplified. HTBI primers were employed in a first-round RT-PCR of the TCR CDR3. One entry per CDR3 protein, called by TCRdb with MiXCR from the multiplex PCR reads. The sample comprises 400,000 or so distinct CDR3 sequences, more than 12% of which are singletons, and about 20% rests with the top ten. The sequencing sample was made of blood. The receptors here all came from a woman in her twenties or thirties with Graves' ophthalmopathy.

The chain has TRBV9 and TRBJ2-2, with D possibly matching TRBD1 (6 bases). The CDR3 is 15 amino acids. Per germline, CDR1 SGDLS and CDR2 YYNGEE. V was shortened by 1 base and J by 4 bases, with 11 bases between the two germline ends. The CDR3 loop is CASSVSRGGTGELFF. DNA of the CDR3: TGTGCCAGCAGCGTAAGCAGGGGCGGCACCGGGGAGCTGTTTTTT.

The table lists this clonotype with a few counts. The genes are TRBV29-1 and TRBJ2-4; D is ambiguous. The CDR3 length is 12 residues. Trimming took 5 bases from V and 0 from J, leaving 5 bases between them. CDR1 is SQVTM, CDR2 ANQGSEA, per germline. CDR3 bases: TGCAGCGTTATGATAGCCAAAAACATTCAGTACTTC. It yields the protein CSVMIAKNIQYF. Full variable domain (missing parts from reference TRBV29-1 and TRBJ2-4): SAVISQKPSRDICQRGTSLTIQCQVDSQVTMMFWYRQQPGQSLTLIATANQGSEATYESGFVIDKFPISRPNLTFSTLTVSNMSPEDSSIYLCSVMIAKNIQYFGAGTRLSVL.

This clonotype appeared a few times. The chain joins TRBV19 to TRBJ1-5, with a weak D call TRBD1 (5 bases). The CDR3 is 16 residues long. Germline V lookup: CDR1 LNHDA, CDR2 SQIVND (reference sequence). V was shortened by 3 bases and J by 1 base, with 13 bases between the two germline ends. CDR3 sequence: CASSIGAAASNQPQHF. The DNA for the CDR3 is TGTGCCAGTAGTATTGGGGCAGCGGCGAGCAATCAGCCCCAGCATTTT. Full variable domain (remainder filled in from reference TRBV19 and TRBJ1-5): DGGITQSPKYLFRKEGQNVTLSCEQNLNHDAMYWYRQDPGQGLRLIYYSQIVNDFQKGDIAEGYSVSREKKESFPLTVTSAQKNPTAFYLCASSIGAAASNQPQHFGDGTRLSIL.

This clonotype was seen only a few times. The chain employs TRBV7-8 and TRBJ2-2; 9 bases are a match to TRBD2. Germline lookup yields CDR1 SGHVS and CDR2 FQNEAQ. The CDR3 extends over 15 amino acids. V shed 7 bases and J 3 bases; nucleotides not matched to a gene: 6. The CDR3 region is CASKLRGGDTGELFF. In DNA form, the CDR3 reads TGTGCCAGCAAGCTGCGGGGGGGGGACACCGGGGAGCTGTTTTTT.

As to this clonotype: A much larger clone is a single base away; this may be a read error. V usage is TRBV6-6 and J usage is TRBJ2-7, with a possible D match to TRBD1 (6 bases). Trimming shortened V by 1 base and J by 5 bases, and 9 bases separated the two germline ends. Germline CDR1 reads MNHNY; CDR2 reads SVGAGI (reference sequence). This CDR3 comprises 13 residues. CDR3 protein: CASSYFQGNEQYF. The CDR3 DNA sequence: TGTGCCAGCAGTTACTTCCAGGGGAACGAGCAGTACTTC.

This clonotype was recorded at least ten times. The rearrangement uses TRBV28 and TRBJ1-4; the D is unclear. This CDR3 has 14 residues. The ends were cut back, 5 bases at V and 0 bases at J, with 7 bases in the middle. The V gene's germline CDR1 is MDHEN and CDR2 SYDVKM. CDR3 coding DNA: TGTGCCAGCAGTGCAGAAGCAACTAATGAAAAACTGTTTTTT. Residues: CASSAEATNEKLFF.

CDR3 sequence (DNA): TGCAGTGCTCCCGGGACTAGCCGTGAGCAGTTCTTC. It yields the protein CSAPGTSREQFF. The chain recombines TRBV20-1 with TRBJ2-1; 9 bases are shared with TRBD2. Germline CDR1 is DFQATT and CDR2 is SNEGSKA (reference sequence). The junction had 5 bases not matched to a gene; V was cut back by 5 bases and J by 9 bases. This CDR3 spans 12 amino acids.

At least ten counts were recorded for this clonotype. V gene TRBV6-2 or TRBV6-3 combines with J gene TRBJ1-5; D is unresolved. The CDR3 runs 19 residues. V lost 2 bases to trimming and J lost 0 bases, with 20 bases between them. The germline V gene has CDR1 MNHEY and CDR2 SVGEGT. This chain's CDR3 is CASSYRRGVEINSNQPQHF. Written as DNA, the CDR3 is TGTGCCAGCAGTTACCGCCGGGGAGTAGAGATCAATAGCAATCAGCCCCAGCATTTT.

This clonotype was counted at least ten times. This chain uses TRBV30 with TRBJ2-2, with 9 bases identical to TRBD2. Germline loops: CDR1 GTSNPN, CDR2 SVGIG (reference sequence). V was pared by 4 bases and J by 6 bases, with 9 bases of the junction left unmatched. This CDR3 region has 15 residues. As DNA, the CDR3 is TGTGCCTGGATAGTCGGCGGGGGGGTCTCCGGGGAGCTGTTTTTT. Amino acids: CAWIVGGGVSGELFF.

The table lists this clonotype with many counts. This chain joins TRBV6-1 and TRBJ1-5; D gene unclear. The germline gives CDR1 MNHNS, CDR2 SASEGT. Trimming removed 2 bases at V and 6 bases at J, with 8 bases between. The CDR3 extends over 13 amino acids. CDR3 region: CASSESETQPQHF. DNA of the CDR3: TGTGCCAGCAGTGAATCGGAAACTCAGCCCCAGCATTTT.

This clonotype came up many times. The genes are TRBV7-9 and TRBJ2-3; D remains ambiguous. The CDR3 length is 16 residues. V lost 5 bases and J 0 bases, leaving 15 bases between the germline ends. Germline assignment: CDR1 SEHNR and CDR2 FQNEAQ (reference sequence). CDR3 nucleotides: TGTGCCAGCAGCCTTGTTGCTAGGGAAAGCACAGATACGCAGTATTTT. Protein sequence: CASSLVARESTDTQYF.

V gene TRBV5-1 combines with J gene TRBJ2-5; 8 nucleotides align to TRBD2. Germline V CDR1 and CDR2: SGHRS, YFSETQ. The J segment lost 0 bases and the V segment lost 0 bases, leaving 10 bases of the junction unmatched. The CDR3 is 18 amino acids. The CDR3 region is CASSLGVGIAGYQETQYF. The CDR3 bases are TGCGCCAGCAGCTTGGGGGTCGGGATAGCGGGGTACCAAGAGACCCAGTACTTC.

This chain uses TRBV6-1 with TRBJ2-5; 7 nucleotides agree with TRBD2. The CDR3 has 18 residues. Germline CDR1 MNHNS, CDR2 SASEGT. The trim removed 2 bases at V and 1 base at J, leaving 13 bases unmatched. The CDR3 reads CASSEPAGSGRVQETQYF. The CDR3, as DNA: TGTGCCAGCAGTGAACCGGCGGGATCGGGGAGGGTCCAAGAGACCCAGTACTTC.

This clonotype was detected ten times or more. V gene TRBV3-1 combines with J gene TRBJ2-3, with 11 bases lining up with TRBD2. With V trimmed by 2 bases and J by 3 bases, 4 bases remained unmatched. Germline V lookup: CDR1 LGHDT, CDR2 YNNKEL (reference sequence). The CDR3 has 16 residues. CDR3 in DNA: TGTGCCAGCAGCCAAACTAGCGGGGGCTATACAGATACGCAGTATTTT. Its protein product is CASSQTSGGYTDTQYF.

This clonotype appeared many times. This chain connects TRBV11-2 to TRBJ2-3; 7 bases align to TRBD2. The CDR3 loop spans 15 amino acids. The V and J ends lost 5 bases and 8 bases, in that order; junction bases with no gene match: 13. Germline CDR1 SGHAT, CDR2 FQNNGV. The CDR3 region is CASSNPGLTWGTQYF. In DNA, the CDR3 is TGTGCCAGCAGCAACCCGGGACTAACTTGGGGTACGCAGTATTTT.

This clonotype was found a few times. V gene TRBV27 combines with J gene TRBJ2-3, with D hard to call. The CDR3 consists of 16 residues. Germline V gene lookup returns CDR1 MNHEY and CDR2 SMNVEV (reference sequence). Trimming took off 4 bases at V and 2 bases at J, with 16 bases between the two ends. This CDR3 reads CASSSVEYSPTDTQYF. CDR3 coding DNA: TGTGCCAGCAGTTCGGTCGAGTATTCTCCCACAGATACGCAGTATTTT.

The rearrangement uses TRBV19 and TRBJ2-2; unclear D gene. Germline lookup yields CDR1 LNHDA and CDR2 SQIVND (reference sequence). Trimming removed 7 bases from V and 4 bases from J, with 16 bases in between. CDR3 length: 15 residues. The CDR3 DNA sequence: TGTGCCAGTAAGGGTGTTGGGCTGCCCACCGGGGAGCTGTTTTTT. Protein product: CASKGVGLPTGELFF. The full variable domain, rest sourced from reference TRBV19 and TRBJ2-2, is DGGITQSPKYLFRKEGQNVTLSCEQNLNHDAMYWYRQDPGQGLRLIYYSQIVNDFQKGDIAEGYSVSREKKESFPLTVTSAQKNPTAFYLCASKGVGLPTGELFFGEGSRLTVL.